The next 16 T cell receptor beta chains were all read from a single sample in a study of T cells after yellow fever vaccination. Using its own MiXCR run on the 5' RACE reads, TCRdb lists one record per CDR3 protein. This sample has about 340,000 distinct CDR3 sequences, with 8.7% found just once. Source: PBMCs, taken on the day of the first yellow fever vaccination. The receptors shown here come from a man aged 18 to 29 who received the YFV17D yellow fever vaccine.

This chain uses TRBV5-4 with TRBJ2-5; 12 bases agree with TRBD2. CDR1 is SGHNT, CDR2 YYREEE, per germline (reference sequence). The CDR3 has 14 amino acids. The J segment lost 5 bases and the V segment lost 7 bases, leaving 6 bases of the junction unmatched. CDR3 amino acids: CASFLAGGPETQYF. For the CDR3, the DNA is TGTGCCAGCTTCCTAGCGGGGGGGCCCGAGACCCAGTACTTC.

This clonotype came up a few times. The chain uses TRBV5-4 and TRBJ2-3; D is unresolved. Germline-derived CDR1 and CDR2 are SGHNT and YYREEE (reference sequence). The CDR3 length is 13 residues. The CDR3 region is CAARTTSTDTQYF. CDR3 coding DNA: TGTGCAGCCCGTACTACCAGCACAGATACGCAGTATTTT.

There are a few counts of this clonotype. The genes are TRBV30 and TRBJ2-2, with D possibly being TRBD2 (6 bases). V lost 1 base to trimming and J lost 7 bases, with 7 bases between them. Germline CDR1 reads GTSNPN; CDR2 reads SVGIG (reference sequence). CDR3 length: 12 amino acids. In DNA form, the CDR3 reads TGTGCCTGGAGTGCTAGCGTCGGGGAGCTGTTTTTT. It codes for CAWSASVGELFF.

This clonotype appeared many times. The genes are TRBV11-2 and TRBJ2-1; D is uncertain. CDR1 is SGHAT and CDR2 is FQNNGV in the germline V gene. V lost 2 bases to trimming and J lost 3 bases, with 14 bases between them. The length of the CDR3 is 16 residues. The chain's CDR3 is CASSLLSPEYYNEQFF. The CDR3 bases are TGTGCCAGCAGCTTATTGTCCCCGGAGTACTACAATGAGCAGTTCTTC. Together with reference TRBV11-2 and TRBJ2-1, the CDR3 gives the full variable domain: EAGVAQSPRYKIIEKRQSVAFWCNPISGHATLYWYQQILGQGPKLLIQFQNNGVVDDSQLPKDRFSAERLKGVDSTLKIQPAKLEDSAVYLCASSLLSPEYYNEQFFGPGTRLTVL.

This clonotype showed up just a few times. This chain joins TRBV3-1 and TRBJ2-6, with D hard to call. V lost 3 bases, J lost 0 bases, and 6 bases lay in between. CDR3 size: 15 residues. Per germline, CDR1 LGHDT and CDR2 YNNKEL (reference sequence). The CDR3 sequence is CASSQGFSGANVLTF. CDR3 bases: TGTGCCAGCAGCCAGGGCTTCTCTGGGGCCAACGTCCTGACTTTC.

The rearrangement links TRBV12-5 to TRBJ2-1; D ambiguous. CDR1 is LGHNT, CDR2 FRNRAP, per germline. V was trimmed by 5 bases and J by 6 bases, leaving 14 bases between them. This CDR3 is built from 14 residues. CDR3 region: CASGGGRHPNEQFF. CDR3 nucleotide sequence: TGTGCTAGTGGTGGTGGACGCCACCCCAATGAGCAGTTCTTC.

This clonotype was observed at least ten times. The rearrangement uses TRBV6-2 or TRBV6-3 and TRBJ2-7; D is possibly TRBD1 (5 bases). The CDR3 consists of 13 residues. Germline V CDR1 and CDR2: MNHEY, SVGEGT. V shed 6 bases and J shed 5 bases, with 14 bases lying between them. The CDR3 bases are TGTGCCAGCAGCCCGGAATGGGGCAACGAGCAGTACTTC. The encoded protein is CASSPEWGNEQYF.

There are a few counts of this clonotype. The rearrangement links TRBV12-3 or TRBV12-4 to TRBJ2-3; possibly TRBD2 for D (7 bases). The CDR3 spans 14 residues. V lost 7 bases and J lost 5, with 16 bases in between. As DNA, the CDR3 is TGTGCCAGCATACGAAGGGGGGGAAGAGATACGCAGTATTTT. This translates into CASIRRGGRDTQYF.

This clonotype showed up many times. The chain employs TRBV7-3 and TRBJ2-5; D possibly corresponds to TRBD1 (6 bases). Germline CDR1 SGHTA, CDR2 FQGTGA. The CDR3 loop spans 13 amino acids. Between the trimmed V and J ends, which lost 5 bases and 5 bases, there was a span of 12 bases. The DNA for the CDR3 is TGTGCCAGCAGCCTAAACAGGGTGGAGACCCAGTACTTC. Translating it yields CASSLNRVETQYF.

Here the CDR3 reads CASSLGRLGTYEQYF. The CDR3 DNA reads TGTGCCAGCAGCTTAGGGCGACTGGGAACCTACGAGCAGTACTTC. V is TRBV7-2 and J is TRBJ2-7, with D unresolved. Trimming removed 1 base from V and 2 bases from J, with 12 bases in between. Germline V lookup: CDR1 SGHTA, CDR2 FQGNSA. The CDR3 has 15 amino acids.

This clonotype showed up just a few times. The J gene is TRBJ2-4, the V gene TRBV6-2 or TRBV6-3, with 9 bases matching TRBD1. V was clipped by 6 bases and J by 12 bases; unmatched bases: 15. CDR1 is MNHEY, CDR2 SVGEGT, per germline. The CDR3 has 15 amino acids. The CDR3 DNA reads TGTGCCAGCAGCCCGGGACAGGGCAGTATTGCTGGTCAGTACTTC. Amino acids: CASSPGQGSIAGQYF.

This clonotype was picked up a small number of times. V is TRBV29-1 and J is TRBJ2-4; D is uncertain. The V gene's germline CDR1 is SQVTM and CDR2 ANQGSEA. The V gene lost 0 bases and the J gene lost 0 bases, with 9 bases spanning the gap. CDR3 length: 15 residues. The CDR3: CSVEEYRLAKNIQYF. CDR3 bases: TGCAGCGTTGAAGAGTATAGATTAGCCAAAAACATTCAGTACTTC.

This clonotype has more than one count but fewer than ten. V and J are TRBV20-1 and TRBJ2-5; TRBD1 might be the D (5 bases). The germline V and J ends were trimmed by 0 bases and 1 base, with 18 bases remaining between them. The CDR3 is 17 residues long. The V gene's germline CDR1 is DFQATT and CDR2 SNEGSKA (reference sequence). In DNA form, the CDR3 reads TGCAGTGCTAGAGATATGGCTAGAAGGGGCTCCCAAGAGACCCAGTACTTC. It specifies CSARDMARRGSQETQYF.

This clonotype was counted a few times. V and J are TRBV7-2 and TRBJ2-7; 7 nucleotides line up with TRBD1. Germline CDR1 SGHTA, CDR2 FQGNSA. V shed 2 bases, J shed 0 bases, and the junction held 4 bases outside the gene matches. The CDR3 extends over 15 amino acids. This CDR3 reads CASSLPRGISYEQYF. CDR3 DNA: TGTGCCAGCAGCTTACCCAGGGGGATCTCCTACGAGCAGTACTTC. Variable domain in full (rest from reference TRBV7-2 and TRBJ2-7): GAGVSQSPSNKVTEKGKDVELRCDPISGHTALYWYRQSLGQGLEFLIYFQGNSAPDKSGLPSDRFSAERTGGSVSTLTIQRTQQEDSAVYLCASSLPRGISYEQYFGPGTRLTVT.

This clonotype turned up a few times. The chain couples TRBV5-8 to TRBJ2-1; D is ambiguous. Germline CDR1 and CDR2: SGHTS and YDEGEE. The CDR3 has 15 residues. The V gene lost 4 bases and the J gene lost 0 bases, with 11 bases spanning the gap. The CDR3 loop is CASSPRLLSYNEQFF. Here the CDR3 DNA reads TGTGCCAGCAGCCCTAGGCTGCTCTCCTACAATGAGCAGTTCTTC.

The V call is TRBV10-3, the J call TRBJ2-1; tentatively, D is TRBD2 (5 bases). Trimming removed 7 bases at V and 7 bases at J, with 8 bases between. The length of the CDR3 is 11 residues. Germline values: CDR1 ENHRY, CDR2 SYGVKD. DNA of the CDR3: TGTGCCATCACCGGGGAGAATGAGCAGTTCTTC. It specifies CAITGENEQFF.